This TCR beta chain emerged from a study of response to subunit inactivated influenza vaccine. Study conclusions and caveats: Authors proposed each seasonal influenza vaccination draws in few new T cells.

One entry per CDR3 protein, called by TCRdb with MiXCR from the RT-PCR reads. The sample lists 710,000 or so distinct CDR3 sequences; 15% to 19% were seen once. This clonotype was seen a few times. Its cognate antigen is unknown. Deletions cut 2 bases from V and 3 bases from J, with 11 bases between. The CDR3 consists of 14 residues. The TCR comes from a man aged 50 to 60 who received an inactivated influenza vaccine. The sequenced sample was PBMCs from blood, obtained 11 to 12 days after vaccination. V gene TRBV12-3 or TRBV12-4 combines with J gene TRBJ2-7; D ambiguous. The CDR3 sequence: CASSLRPRFYEQYF. The CDR3 DNA follows: TGTGCCAGCAGTTTAAGGCCCCGATTCTACGAGCAGTACTTC.